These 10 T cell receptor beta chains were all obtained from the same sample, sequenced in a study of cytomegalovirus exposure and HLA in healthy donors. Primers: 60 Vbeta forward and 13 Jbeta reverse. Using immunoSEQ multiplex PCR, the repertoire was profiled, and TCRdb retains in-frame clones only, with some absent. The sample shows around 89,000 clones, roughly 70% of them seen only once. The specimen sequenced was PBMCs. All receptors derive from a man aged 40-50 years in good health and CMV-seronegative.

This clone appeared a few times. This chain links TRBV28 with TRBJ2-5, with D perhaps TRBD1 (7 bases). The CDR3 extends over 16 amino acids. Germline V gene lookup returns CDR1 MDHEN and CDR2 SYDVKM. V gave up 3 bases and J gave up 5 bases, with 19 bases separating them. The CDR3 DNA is TGTGCCAGCAGTTTCTCTCCTGGGCCAGGGGGGGAGACCCAGTACTTC. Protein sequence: CASSFSPGPGGETQYF.

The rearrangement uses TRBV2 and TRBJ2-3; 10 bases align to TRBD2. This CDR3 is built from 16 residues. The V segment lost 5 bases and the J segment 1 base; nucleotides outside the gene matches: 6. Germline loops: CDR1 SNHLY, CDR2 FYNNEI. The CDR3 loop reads CASSQRSGGRTDTQYF. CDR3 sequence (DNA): TGTGCCAGCAGTCAACGTAGCGGGGGGCGCACAGATACGCAGTATTTT.

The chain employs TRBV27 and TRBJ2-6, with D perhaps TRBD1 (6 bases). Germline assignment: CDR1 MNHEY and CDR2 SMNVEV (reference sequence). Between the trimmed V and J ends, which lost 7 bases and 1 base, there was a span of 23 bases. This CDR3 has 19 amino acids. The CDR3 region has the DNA TGTGCCAGCACCGGACGATCTGGGGGCCTAGTGTCTGGGGCCAACGTCCTGACTTTC. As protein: CASTGRSGGLVSGANVLTF.

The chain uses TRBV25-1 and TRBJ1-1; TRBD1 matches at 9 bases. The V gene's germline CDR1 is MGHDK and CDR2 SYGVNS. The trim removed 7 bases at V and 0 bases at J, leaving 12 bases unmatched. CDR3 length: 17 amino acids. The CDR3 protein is CASIGTGLIHMNTEAFF. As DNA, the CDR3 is TGTGCCAGCATTGGGACAGGGTTGATCCACATGAACACTGAAGCTTTCTTT. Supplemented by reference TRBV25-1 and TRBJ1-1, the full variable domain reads EADIYQTPRYLVIGTGKKITLECSQTMGHDKMYWYQQDPGMELHLIHYSYGVNSTEKGDLSSESTVSRIRTEHFPLTLESARPSHTSQYLCASIGTGLIHMNTEAFFGQGTRLTVV.

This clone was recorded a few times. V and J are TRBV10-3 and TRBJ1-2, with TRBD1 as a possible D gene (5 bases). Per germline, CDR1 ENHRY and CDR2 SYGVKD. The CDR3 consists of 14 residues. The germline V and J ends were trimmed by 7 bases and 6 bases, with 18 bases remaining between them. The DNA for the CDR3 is TGTGCCATCACCCTCTCGACAGAGCTCCATGGCTACACCTTC. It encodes CAITLSTELHGYTF.

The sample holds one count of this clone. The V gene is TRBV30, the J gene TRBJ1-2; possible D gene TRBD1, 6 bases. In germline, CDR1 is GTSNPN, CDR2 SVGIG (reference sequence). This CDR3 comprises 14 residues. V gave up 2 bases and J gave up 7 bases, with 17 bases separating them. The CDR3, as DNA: TGTGCCTGGAGTACGCGGGGGCGGCGCGTTGGCTACACCTTC. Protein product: CAWSTRGRRVGYTF.

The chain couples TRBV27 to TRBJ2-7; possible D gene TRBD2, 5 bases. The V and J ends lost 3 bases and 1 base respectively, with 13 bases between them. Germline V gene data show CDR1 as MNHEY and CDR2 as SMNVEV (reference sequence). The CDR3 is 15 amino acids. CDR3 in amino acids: CASSFQSTGSYEQYF. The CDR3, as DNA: TGTGCCAGCAGTTTTCAGTCGACGGGGTCCTACGAGCAGTACTTC.

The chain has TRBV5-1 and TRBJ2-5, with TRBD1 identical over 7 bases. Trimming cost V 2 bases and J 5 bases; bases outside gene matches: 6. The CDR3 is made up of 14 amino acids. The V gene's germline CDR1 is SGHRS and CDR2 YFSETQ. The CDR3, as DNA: TGCGCCAGCAGCTTTGGTACAGGGGACGAGACCCAGTACTTC. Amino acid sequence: CASSFGTGDETQYF. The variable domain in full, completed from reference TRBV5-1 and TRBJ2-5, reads KAGVTQTPRYLIKTRGQQVTLSCSPISGHRSVSWYQQTPGQGLQFLFEYFSETQRNKGNFPGRFSGRQFSNSRSEMNVSTLELGDSALYLCASSFGTGDETQYFGPGTRLLVL.

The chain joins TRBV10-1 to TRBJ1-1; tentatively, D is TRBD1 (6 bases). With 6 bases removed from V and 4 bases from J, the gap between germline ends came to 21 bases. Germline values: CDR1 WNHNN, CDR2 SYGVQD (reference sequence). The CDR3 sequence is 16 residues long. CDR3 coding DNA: TGCGCCAGCAGAAACCCCTTGGGGGGGGCTTCCACTGAAGCTTTCTTT. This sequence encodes CASRNPLGGASTEAFF.

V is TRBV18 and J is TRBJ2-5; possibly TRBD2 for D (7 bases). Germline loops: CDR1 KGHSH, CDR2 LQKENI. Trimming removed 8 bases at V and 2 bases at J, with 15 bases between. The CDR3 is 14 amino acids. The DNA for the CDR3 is TGTGCCAGCACGAGGGGGGGAGTTCAAGAGACCCAGTACTTC. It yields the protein CASTRGGVQETQYF. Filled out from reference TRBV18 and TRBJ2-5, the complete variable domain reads NAGVMQNPRHLVRRRGQEARLRCSPMKGHSHVYWYRQLPEEGLKFMVYLQKENIIDESGMPKERFSAEFPKEGPSILRIQQVVRGDSAAYFCASTRGGVQETQYFGPGTRLLVL.